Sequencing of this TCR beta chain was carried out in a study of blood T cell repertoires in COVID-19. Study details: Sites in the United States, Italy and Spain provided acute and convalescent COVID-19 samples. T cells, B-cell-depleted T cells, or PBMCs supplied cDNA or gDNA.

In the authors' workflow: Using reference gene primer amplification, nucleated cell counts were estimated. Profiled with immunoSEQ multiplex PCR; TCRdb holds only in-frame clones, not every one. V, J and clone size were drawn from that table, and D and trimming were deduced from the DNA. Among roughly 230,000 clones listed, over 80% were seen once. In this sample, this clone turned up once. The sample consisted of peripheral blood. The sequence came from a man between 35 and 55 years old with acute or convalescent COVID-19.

The CDR3 coding sequence is TGTGCCAGCAGCTTAGACGGGGGTAGGAGTTATGGCTACACCTTC. Translation gives CASSLDGGRSYGYTF. The V and J genes are TRBV7-9 and TRBJ1-2, with D possibly TRBD1 on 5 matching bases. Germline V lookup: CDR1 SEHNR, CDR2 FQNEAQ (reference sequence). There are 15 residues in the CDR3. Between the trimmed V and J ends, which lost 1 base and 5 bases, there was a span of 14 bases. Full variable domain (rest looked up from reference TRBV7-9 and TRBJ1-2): DTGVSQNPRHKITKRGQNVTFRCDPISEHNRLYWYRQTLGQGPEFLTYFQNEAQLEKSRLLSDRFSAERPKGSFSTLEIQRTEQGDSAMYLCASSLDGGRSYGYTFGSGTRLTVV.